The next 17 T cell receptor beta chains were all read from a single sample in a study of Ad26.COV2.S vaccination and SARS-CoV-2 variants. Repertoires were generated with immunoSEQ multiplex PCR, while TCRdb's copy carries only in-frame clones and drops some. This sample has approximately 360,000 clones, with roughly 85% found just once. Treatment meaning: roughly 20 received Ad26.COV2.S at low or high dose, single or two shots; roughly five received placebo; per-sample allocation not given. All samples were drawn on day 63, counting from the first vaccine or placebo injection. The sequenced sample was peripheral blood, obtained in a trial of Ad26.COV2.S vaccine versus placebo. These receptors originate from a person between 18 and 65 years old who received the Ad26.COV2.S COVID-19 vaccine or a placebo.

This clone was counted a single time. The chain couples TRBV11-3 to TRBJ2-3; TRBD1 or TRBD2 may be the D gene (5 bases each). CDR1 is SGHNT and CDR2 is YENEEA in the germline V gene. Trimming shortened V by 5 bases and J by 11 bases, and 20 bases separated the two germline ends. The length of the CDR3 is 14 residues. CDR3 nucleotide sequence: TGTGCCAGCAGCGTTGGGGGTCCCGCGTCGGGGCAGTATTTT. This sequence encodes CASSVGGPASGQYF.

Details on this clone: Distinct nucleotide sequences in the sample also encode this CDR3. V and J are TRBV4-1 and TRBJ2-3, with TRBD1 matching over 8 bases. The length of the CDR3 is 14 residues. Germline assignment: CDR1 MGHRA and CDR2 YSYEKL. V lost 3 bases to trimming and J lost 6 bases; unmatched junction nucleotides: 5. The CDR3 DNA reads as TGCGCCAGCAGCCAGGACAGGGTTGGGGATACGCAGTATTTT. It codes for CASSQDRVGDTQYF.

The rearrangement joins TRBV7-2 to TRBJ1-1; maybe TRBD1 (6 bases). The V end lost 5 bases, the J end lost 6 bases, and 16 bases lay between the germline ends. Per germline, CDR1 SGHTA and CDR2 FQGNSA. This CDR3 spans 14 amino acids. CDR3 bases: TGTGCCAGCAGCGCAACAGGGCTGGGCGCTGAAGCTTTCTTT. Its protein product is CASSATGLGAEAFF.

V usage is TRBV3-1 (or the pseudogene TRBV3-2) and J usage is TRBJ2-3; maybe TRBD1 (5 bases). The CDR3 has 14 amino acids. Germline CDR1 and CDR2: LGHDT and YNNKEL (reference sequence). The V end lost 3 bases, the J end lost 1 base, and 8 bases lay between the germline ends. CDR3: CASSHRDRTDTQYF. In DNA, the CDR3 is TGTGCCAGCAGCCACAGGGATCGCACAGATACGCAGTATTTT.

The chain joins TRBV19 to TRBJ2-7; 10 bases match TRBD1. This CDR3 has 15 amino acids. Per germline, CDR1 LNHDA and CDR2 SQIVND (reference sequence). J lost 1 base, V lost 5 bases, and 5 bases had no gene match. CDR3 coding DNA: TGTGCCAGTAGTGGGCCGGGACAGGGGTCCTACGAGCAGTACTTC. Translated, it gives CASSGPGQGSYEQYF.

The rearrangement links TRBV19 to TRBJ2-7; 7 bases map to TRBD1. The CDR3 runs to 14 residues. Trimming took 8 bases from V and 1 from J; bases not matched to a gene: 8. The germline V gene has CDR1 LNHDA and CDR2 SQIVND (reference sequence). CDR3 region: CASRRTGPSYEQYF. Written as DNA, the CDR3 is TGTGCCAGTCGCAGGACAGGACCTTCCTACGAGCAGTACTTC.

The chain has TRBV24-1 and TRBJ1-2; D gene uncertain. There are 16 residues in the CDR3. The germline V gene has CDR1 KGHDR and CDR2 SFDVKD. Trimming cost V 3 bases and J 1 base, with 14 bases left between them. Written as DNA, the CDR3 is TGTGCCACCAGTGATGGGGTGGTAGCCTTTAACTATGGCTACACCTTC. This translates into CATSDGVVAFNYGYTF.

This clone was detected only once. The rearrangement links TRBV2 to TRBJ1-5; D is perhaps TRBD1 (5 bases). The CDR3 sequence is 13 residues long. Germline V CDR1 and CDR2: SNHLY, FYNNEI. Trimming cost V 7 bases and J 5 bases, with 12 bases left between them. The CDR3 here is CASTREGDQPQHF. DNA of the CDR3: TGTGCCAGCACCAGGGAAGGGGATCAGCCCCAGCATTTT.

The chain has TRBV28 and TRBJ2-7, with D uncertain. V lost 8 bases and J lost 0, with 20 bases in between. The CDR3 totals 16 residues. Per the germline V gene, CDR1 is MDHEN and CDR2 is SYDVKM. CDR3 bases: TGTGCCAGCTCTGTCCCGTCACCGATCAGCTCCTACGAGCAGTACTTC. Translating gives CASSVPSPISSYEQYF.

CDR3 region: CAISGGREQYF. In DNA, the CDR3 is TGTGCCATCAGTGGAGGGAGAGAGCAGTACTTC. This sequence joins TRBV10-3 and TRBJ2-7; a possible D gene is TRBD2 (5 bases). V lost 4 bases to trimming and J lost 7 bases, with 8 bases between them. Per the germline V gene, CDR1 is ENHRY and CDR2 is SYGVKD. The CDR3 sequence is 11 residues long.

The chain is built from TRBV11-3 and TRBJ2-5; TRBD2 agrees at 11 bases. Germline V gene sequence: CDR1 SGHNT, CDR2 YENEEA. Trimming cost V 5 bases and J 4 bases; bases outside gene matches: 3. CDR3 length: 14 residues. The CDR3 region is CASSPLAGGETQYF. CDR3 bases: TGTGCCAGCAGCCCCCTAGCGGGAGGAGAGACCCAGTACTTC.

The chain employs TRBV6-5 and TRBJ1-2; D is perhaps TRBD1 (5 bases). Trimming stripped 2 bases from V and 3 bases from J, with 10 bases between. CDR3 length: 14 residues. The germline gives CDR1 MNHEY, CDR2 SVGAGI. The chain's CDR3 is CASSYDWGHYGYTF. The CDR3 coding sequence is TGTGCCAGCAGTTACGACTGGGGCCACTATGGCTACACCTTC.

This clone was counted a single time. The V and J genes are TRBV11-3 and TRBJ2-5; tentatively, D is TRBD1 or TRBD2 (5 bases each). With 0 bases removed from V and 2 bases from J, the gap between germline ends came to 13 bases. From germline, CDR1 is SGHNT and CDR2 YENEEA. This CDR3 has 16 residues. CDR3 loop: CASSLDRDLLQETQYF. Written as DNA, the CDR3 is TGTGCCAGCAGCTTAGATCGGGACCTCCTACAAGAGACCCAGTACTTC.

This clone has a single count. This sequence joins TRBV5-5 and TRBJ2-7; D unresolved. The CDR3 totals 15 residues. The germline V gene encodes CDR1 SGHKS and CDR2 YYEKEE (reference sequence). V lost 0 bases and J lost 4, with 14 bases in between. The CDR3 region has the DNA TGTGCCAGCAGCTTGGCGAGCCAGGATCTTTACGAGCAGTACTTC. Protein: CASSLASQDLYEQYF.

The chain links TRBV7-3 to TRBJ2-3; 7 nucleotides match TRBD2. V trimming: 0 bases; J trimming: 7 bases; junction bases outside the gene matches: 4. This CDR3 is built from 14 residues. Per germline, CDR1 SGHTA and CDR2 FQGTGA. In DNA, the CDR3 is TGTGCCAGCAGCTTAACCGGGGGAGGGAATACGCAGTATTTT. It specifies CASSLTGGGNTQYF.

The chain recombines TRBV18 with TRBJ1-1; D is ambiguous. Trimming removed 1 base from V and 1 base from J, with 7 bases in between. The CDR3 covers 14 residues. Germline-derived CDR1 and CDR2 are KGHSH and LQKENI. The CDR3 DNA reads as TGTGCCAGCTCACCACGGTACAAGAACACTGAAGCTTTCTTT. This encodes CASSPRYKNTEAFF.

The chain recombines TRBV7-2 with TRBJ1-4; D uncertain. V lost 5 bases and J 8 bases, leaving 12 bases between the germline ends. Germline values: CDR1 SGHTA, CDR2 FQGNSA. This CDR3 is 13 amino acids long. The CDR3 sequence is CASSVRVEEKLFF. As DNA, the CDR3 is TGTGCCAGCAGCGTAAGGGTGGAAGAAAAACTGTTTTTT.